Listed below are T cell receptor beta chains from one sample, sequenced in a study of OX40 agonist ivuxolimab in advanced cancers. Produced via immunoSEQ multiplex PCR; TCRdb's table is partial and in-frame only. The data contain around 26,000 clones, around 81% of them singletons. The sequenced sample was CD4+ or CD8+ T cells sorted from blood, obtained in a trial of the OX40 agonist ivuxolimab. The receptor source for this set is an adult with an advanced solid tumor such as melanoma, head and neck, liver or kidney cancer. CDR3s include the opening cysteine and the closing phenylalanine or tryptophan.

CDR3 | J | V
CASRDSYSYNEQFF | TRBJ2-1 | TRBV6-1
CASSHREREQYF | TRBJ2-7 | TRBV4-2
CASSLSDRDEQYF | TRBJ2-7 | TRBV7-9
CASSLTYRGENTEAFF | TRBJ1-1 | TRBV27
CASSLTYGDRGLDREQFF | TRBJ2-1 | TRBV27
CASSLGQSSYNEQFF | TRBJ2-1 | TRBV13
CASTSGRRLASDNEQFF | TRBJ2-1 | TRBV13
CASSWSGASNQPQHF | TRBJ1-5 | TRBV28
CASSLTGDNYGYTF | TRBJ1-2 | TRBV28
CASSVGVAGFTDTQYF | TRBJ2-3 | TRBV9
CASQSGTGAYEQYF | TRBJ2-7 | TRBV19
CASSFVPVNTEAFF | TRBJ1-1 | TRBV7-3
CASSWDRRNQPQHF | TRBJ1-5 | TRBV28
CAWAGQQETQYF | TRBJ2-5 | TRBV30
CASSHPGTSFYEQFF | TRBJ2-1 | TRBV16
CASSQVDRERNEQFF | TRBJ2-1 | TRBV4-1
CASSQERVTDDNEQFF | TRBJ2-1 | TRBV4-2
CASSTKDRVSYGYTF | TRBJ1-2 | TRBV28
CASSVTGAPGANVLTF | TRBJ2-6 | TRBV9
CASSEDGGWNTEAFF | TRBJ1-1 | TRBV2
CASSLDLTGRQEQYF | TRBJ2-7 | TRBV7-8
CASSATRQVRGNTIYF | TRBJ1-3 | TRBV2
CASSLSETSGIGWTGELFF | TRBJ2-2 | TRBV27
CASSEKAGMETQYF | TRBJ2-5 | TRBV4-1
CASGPTPSYNEQFF | TRBJ2-1 | TRBV11-2
CASSEYSLGFTDTQYF | TRBJ2-3 | TRBV2
CASSLSINGVGYTF | TRBJ1-2 | TRBV27
CASSLIGVNTEAFF | TRBJ1-1 | TRBV7-9
CASSPGLNTDTQYF | TRBJ2-3 | TRBV11-2
CASIGTNTDTQYF | TRBJ2-3 | TRBV2
CASSVTYLEGQGNEKLFF | TRBJ1-4 | TRBV9
CASSPTGWGTEAFF | TRBJ1-1 | TRBV4-1
CASRQRDIMNTEAFF | TRBJ1-1 | TRBV6-1
CASSLPLTEAFF | TRBJ1-1 | TRBV11-3
CASSITSGETYEQYF | TRBJ2-7 | TRBV7-6
CASSPSPGSDSYEQYF | TRBJ2-7 | TRBV7-9
CASSPSGAWKFYGYTF | TRBJ1-2 | TRBV2
CASSLAGTGQETQYF | TRBJ2-5 | TRBV7-3
CASSQGGAFTYEQYF | TRBJ2-7 | TRBV14
CASSLATSGDYNEQFF | TRBJ2-1 | TRBV28
CASSRDRGEQYF | TRBJ2-7 | TRBV13
CATSVGGSYEQYF | TRBJ2-7 | TRBV15
CASSLATSVNEQFF | TRBJ2-1 | TRBV7-3
CASSGGTFESGGNTIYF | TRBJ1-3 | TRBV9
CASRAGEGTQYF | TRBJ2-5 | TRBV4-2